A selection of T cell receptor beta chains follows, all from one sample in a study of blood T cells in healthy people across ages. TCRdb independently ran MiXCR on the 5' RACE reads; one entry per CDR3 protein. This table holds 790,000 or so distinct CDR3 sequences, about half found once. The specimen sequenced was blood. The receptors were gathered from a man aged 80 or over in good health. The conserved cysteine and the conserved F or W are not part of the CDR3 here. Fields, in order: V gene, J gene, CDR3 protein.

TRBV5-1,TRBJ2-3,ASSLEGGITTDTQY
TRBV24-1,TRBJ2-3,ATSDLRGQAPDTQY
TRBV4-3,TRBJ2-1,ASSQDAGLVSNEQF
TRBV15,TRBJ2-1,ATSRVFGSVSYNEQF
TRBV20-1,TRBJ2-1,SARDKGNSYNEQF
TRBV7-3,TRBJ2-1,ASGPYNEQF
TRBV20-1,TRBJ2-3,SAGGGQGVYDTQY
TRBV24-1,TRBJ2-1,ATSDRTATANEQF
TRBV5-1,TRBJ2-4,ASSLPSSTKNIQY
TRBV3-1,TRBJ2-3,ASSRAGGLSTDTQY
TRBV28,NA,ASSQRTGTYEQY
TRBV6-1,TRBJ2-1,ASSERTSGSYEQF
TRBV18,TRBJ2-7,ASSPGGQGWYEQY
TRBV10-3,TRBJ2-1,AISDMYNEQF
TRBV29-1,TRBJ2-3,SVDLAGGMGVQY
TRBV29-1,TRBJ2-1,SVDPHDWSGDLSYNEQF
TRBV12-3/TRBV12-4,TRBJ1-1,ASIRDRGAGTEAF
TRBV20-1,TRBJ2-7,SARASRIRGTRYEQY
TRBV9,TRBJ2-1,ASSVGSRGAITYNEQF
TRBV20-1,TRBJ2-3,SARGTGTDTRY
TRBV5-6,TRBJ2-7,ASSFRTGDSYEQY
TRBV20-1,TRBJ2-5,SAPSWAGGNEQY
TRBV6-2/TRBV6-3,TRBJ1-5,ASSYTTGGQPQH
TRBV10-3,TRBJ2-2,AIGTSGSTGELF
TRBV28,TRBJ2-5,ASSFSLGLTTNEQY
TRBV4-3,TRBJ2-7,ASSLQGGQGNEQY
TRBV7-8,TRBJ2-2,ASSLRVRGHDTGELF
TRBV12-3/TRBV12-4,TRBJ2-1,ASSSNLRGNEQF
TRBV7-2,NA,ASSLPASGNIQY
TRBV5-1,TRBJ2-3,ASSLATQQGTSTDTQY
TRBV25-1,TRBJ2-5,ASSDGGRETQY
TRBV12-3/TRBV12-4,TRBJ2-7,ASSPVLAGVYEQY
TRBV20-1,TRBJ2-6,SAHLFRSGANVLT
TRBV20-1,TRBJ2-6,SASPGANVLT
TRBV28,TRBJ2-1,ASSLDPRGGQGEQF
TRBV6-2/TRBV6-3,TRBJ2-7,ASGGGSYEQY
TRBV9,TRBJ1-5,ASSAGTVNQPQH
TRBV28,TRBJ1-2,ASSFYPVYGYT
TRBV20-1,TRBJ2-7,SASGTLSYEQY
TRBV4-1,TRBJ2-1,ASSLGGGYSNEQF
TRBV14,TRBJ2-1,ASSQGLGTVVKNEQF
TRBV5-1,TRBJ2-5,ASSSTGDLKY
TRBV24-1,TRBJ2-1,ATSDLIGSEQF
TRBV29-1,TRBJ2-5,SVIAGVETQY
TRBV12-3/TRBV12-4,TRBJ2-7,ASTSNYGPLYEQY
TRBV4-2,TRBJ2-7,ASSQPGTGRVVVY
TRBV27,NA,ASSHRLAGDLHEQY
TRBV9,TRBJ2-5,ASSVSGAQLQETQY
TRBV5-1,TRBJ2-7,ASSLELAPSSYEQY
TRBV7-8,TRBJ2-3,ASSRGSGSLFLGDTQY
TRBV28,TRBJ2-3,ASSRLAGGSDTQY
TRBV2,NA,ASSDGRGTYEQY
TRBV7-9,TRBJ2-1,ASSPALGLGNEQF
TRBV20-1,TRBJ2-4,SARVPLGAKNIQY
TRBV5-1,TRBJ2-5,ASSSSSRHQETQY
TRBV5-1,TRBJ2-1,ASSWLTREENEQF
TRBV4-3,TRBJ2-2,ASSQDPIANTGELF
TRBV11-3,TRBJ2-3,ASSFGQANTDTQY
TRBV20-1,TRBJ2-4,SAESGTEGLAKNIQY
TRBV7-2,TRBJ1-2,ASSSNPTVIYGYT